The TCR beta chain under discussion was sequenced for a study of shared clonotypes between healthy human individuals. Study information: Serving as donors were two women and three men, whose ages spanned 18 to 49.

Genomic DNA belonging to each subset was distributed in equal measure over several immunoSEQ plates. The table came from immunoSEQ multiplex PCR; TCRdb's copy has only in-frame clones and leaves some out. The data show roughly 500,000 clones, roughly 83% seen once. CDR1 and CDR2 from the germline V gene are SGHAT and FQNNGV. V was pared by 5 bases and J by 4 bases, with 9 bases between. This CDR3 has 13 amino acids. General observations from the study: Clonotype sharing among donors was expected to depend on sequencing depth. Sampling covered nothing but blood. Tissue TCR repertoires likely differ from those found in blood.

On this clone: Its antigen is currently unknown.

The sequencing sample was made of PBMCs. The sequence derives from a woman aged 40 to 55 in good health. Some clones in this sample may be carry-over from other donors' samples. This chain uses TRBV11-2 with TRBJ2-1; D remains ambiguous. The CDR3 DNA is TGTGCCAGCAGCGCGACGAATTACAATGAGCAGTTCTTC. Translating gives CASSATNYNEQFF. The complete variable domain, with remaining parts taken from reference TRBV11-2 and TRBJ2-1, reads EAGVAQSPRYKIIEKRQSVAFWCNPISGHATLYWYQQILGQGPKLLIQFQNNGVVDDSQLPKDRFSAERLKGVDSTLKIQPAKLEDSAVYLCASSATNYNEQFFGPGTRLTVL.